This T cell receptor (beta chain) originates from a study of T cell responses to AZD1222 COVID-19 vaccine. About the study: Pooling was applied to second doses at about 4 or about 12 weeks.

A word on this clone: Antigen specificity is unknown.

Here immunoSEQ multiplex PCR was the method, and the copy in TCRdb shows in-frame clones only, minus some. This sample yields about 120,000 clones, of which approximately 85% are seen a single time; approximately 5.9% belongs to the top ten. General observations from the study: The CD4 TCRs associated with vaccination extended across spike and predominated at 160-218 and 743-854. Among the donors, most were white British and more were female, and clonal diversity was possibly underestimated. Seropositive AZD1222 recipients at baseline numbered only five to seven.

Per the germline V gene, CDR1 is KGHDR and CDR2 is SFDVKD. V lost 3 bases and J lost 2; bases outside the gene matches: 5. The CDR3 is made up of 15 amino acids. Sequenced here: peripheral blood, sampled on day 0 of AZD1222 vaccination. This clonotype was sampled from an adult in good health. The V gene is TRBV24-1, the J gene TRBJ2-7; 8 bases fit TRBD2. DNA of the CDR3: TGTGCCACCAGTGATAGCGGGGGTTACACCTACGAGCAGTACTTC. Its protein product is CATSDSGGYTYEQYF.